The 11 T cell receptor beta chains in this list originate from one sample, sequenced in a study of molecular identifiers for immune sequencing clone quantification (dated by TCRdb to the late 2010s). Library method: PCR. The sequencer listed for this sample is NextSeq 500. TCRdb took the public reads, trimmed them with fastp at Q25, ran MiXCR for clone calling and kept in-frame beta chains. Each entry is one CDR3 protein sequence, shown with its most common DNA and genes. Within this sample are approximately 550,000 distinct CDR3 sequences, with about a quarter of them counted one time only. Jointly, the top ten make up over 0.6% of the sample. The sequenced material came from naive CD8+ T cells from blood, with Jurkat cell RNA spiked in. Read against the paper, the sample's cell subset or site label means: FACS-sorted CD8+CD4-CCR7+CD45RA+ naive T cells. These receptors were taken from a human donor in good health. Some libraries in this study had Jurkat cell RNA spiked in.

Comments on this clonotype: A much more abundant neighbour one base away suggests this may be a read error. This CDR3 is missing its conserved last phenylalanine or tryptophan, likely due to a read error. The chain employs TRBV7-9 and TRBJ2-2; D is undetermined. V lost 3 bases and J 6 bases, leaving 8 bases between the germline ends. The germline gives CDR1 SEHNR, CDR2 FQNEAQ (reference sequence). This CDR3 spans 13 amino acids. As DNA, the CDR3 is TGTGCCAGCAGCTTTTTACACCCCGGGGAGCTGTTTTGT. Translating it yields CASSFLHPGELFC.

Concerning this clonotype: This may be a read error: a much more frequent sequence differs by one nucleotide. The chain has TRBV29-1 and TRBJ2-2; a weak D match, TRBD2 (6 bases). CDR1 is SQVTM and CDR2 is ANQGSEA in the germline V gene. The CDR3 runs 12 residues. CDR3 in amino acids: CSASTQGGELLF. CDR3 sequence (DNA): TGCAGCGCCTCGACCCAGGGCGGGGAGCTGCTTTTT.

For the CDR3, the DNA is TGCGCCAGCAGCCTCTCAGGACCGGATAGCAATCAGCCCCAGCATTTT. Translating gives CASSLSGPDSNQPQHF. V and J are TRBV4-1 and TRBJ1-5, with D unresolved. V gave up 4 bases and J gave up 0 bases, with 13 bases separating them. The CDR3 totals 16 residues. Germline V gene sequence: CDR1 MGHRA, CDR2 YSYEKL.

Concerning this clonotype: Sequence at one end of the junction differs from germline and may be a read error. The rearrangement links TRBV5-5 to TRBJ2-2, with D perhaps TRBD2 (5 bases). Germline-derived CDR1 and CDR2 are SGHKS and YYEKEE (reference sequence). The CDR3 has 15 residues. In DNA form, the CDR3 reads TGTTCCAGCAGCTTGGAGGATACGGACACCGGGGAGCTGTTTTTT. This encodes CSSSLEDTDTGELFF.

This clonotype was found a few times. This chain joins TRBV4-3 and TRBJ2-6, with 8 bases aligning to TRBD2. CDR1 and CDR2 from the germline V gene are LGHNA and YSLEER. The trim removed 1 base at V and 2 bases at J, leaving 7 bases unmatched. This CDR3 has 18 amino acids. Here the CDR3 reads CASSQVRGGMAGANVLTF. The DNA of the CDR3 is TGCGCCAGCAGCCAAGTTCGGGGGGGAATGGCTGGGGCCAACGTCCTGACTTTC.

This clonotype was observed many times. The chain combines TRBV20-1 with TRBJ1-2, with TRBD1 matching over 9 bases. V lost 6 bases to trimming and J lost 6 bases; unmatched junction nucleotides: 8. The CDR3 is 13 amino acids. Germline values: CDR1 DFQATT, CDR2 SNEGSKA (reference sequence). Here the CDR3 reads CSARGQGRNGYTF. The CDR3 bases are TGCAGTGCGCGTGGACAGGGGAGGAATGGCTACACCTTC.

The rearrangement uses TRBV6-1 and TRBJ1-5, with D possibly matching TRBD1 (6 bases). CDR1 and CDR2 from the germline V gene are MNHNS and SASEGT. V lost 5 bases and J lost 2, with 13 bases in between. The CDR3 extends over 15 amino acids. The CDR3, as DNA: TGTGCCAGCAGTCCGCTTGCAGGGGGCAATCAGCCCCAGCATTTT. Its protein is CASSPLAGGNQPQHF.

J is TRBJ2-3 and V is TRBV19, with D maybe TRBD1 (6 bases). The germline gives CDR1 LNHDA, CDR2 SQIVND (reference sequence). V lost 0 bases to trimming and J lost 3 bases, with 16 bases between them. This CDR3 has 17 residues. The CDR3 loop reads CASSIDTYRVVTDTQYF. The CDR3 DNA is TGTGCCAGTAGTATAGATACGTACAGGGTGGTTACAGATACGCAGTATTTT. Drawing the rest from reference TRBV19 and TRBJ2-3, the complete variable domain is DGGITQSPKYLFRKEGQNVTLSCEQNLNHDAMYWYRQDPGQGLRLIYYSQIVNDFQKGDIAEGYSVSREKKESFPLTVTSAQKNPTAFYLCASSIDTYRVVTDTQYFGPGTRLTVL.

A word on this clonotype: At one boundary the junction diverges from the germline segment, which might be a read error. The genes are TRBV7-9 and TRBJ2-7; D may be TRBD1 or TRBD2 (6 bases each). Germline V CDR1 and CDR2: SEHNR, FQNEAQ (reference sequence). The CDR3 runs 17 residues. CDR3 in DNA: TGTGCCAGCAGCTTAGGTCCGGGGGCTATAAGCTCCTACGAGCGGTACTTC. It codes for CASSLGPGAISSYERYF. Drawing the rest from reference TRBV7-9 and TRBJ2-7, the complete variable domain is DTGVSQNPRHKITKRGQNVTFRCDPISEHNRLYWYRQTLGQGPEFLTYFQNEAQLEKSRLLSDRFSAERPKGSFSTLEIQRTEQGDSAMYLCASSLGPGAISSYERYFGPGTRLTVT.

Regarding this clonotype: A read error may account for a junction end that differs from germline. The V gene is TRBV19, the J gene TRBJ2-3; D may be TRBD2 (7 bases). The CDR3 is made up of 16 amino acids. CDR1 is LNHDA and CDR2 is SQIVND in the germline V gene (reference sequence). The CDR3 loop is CASGMSGGGVSDTQYF. DNA of the CDR3: TGTGCCAGTGGTATGTCGGGCGGGGGCGTCTCAGATACGCAGTATTTT.

Concerning this clonotype: This may be a read error: a much more frequent sequence differs by one nucleotide. The chain has TRBV29-1 and TRBJ2-3; D unresolved. The CDR3 totals 10 residues. V lost 4 bases and J lost 2, with 1 base in between. Per germline, CDR1 SQVTM and CDR2 ANQGSEA. In DNA, the CDR3 is TGCAGCGTTGCCACAGATACGCAGTATTTT. This gives the protein CSVATDTQYF.